Listed below are T cell receptor beta chains from one sample, sequenced in a study of OX40 agonist ivuxolimab in advanced cancers. Sequenced by immunoSEQ multiplex PCR; TCRdb stores in-frame clones only, minus some. The sample includes approximately 28,000 clones, around three quarters of them seen just once. This specimen was CD4+ or CD8+ T cells sorted from blood, taken in a trial of the OX40 agonist ivuxolimab. The receptors shown here come from an adult with an advanced solid tumor such as melanoma, head and neck, liver or kidney cancer. Each CDR3 is given with its conserved first and last residue. A D gene is named only where the DNA matches it firmly. Clone sizes are given selectively: once, few, many, or a class where the clone is expanded.

size: .; V: TRBV5-1; length: 14; D: .; J: TRBJ1-2; CDR3: CASSLEFPNQGYTF; DNA: TGCGCCAGCAGCTTGGAGTTTCCCAACCAGGGCTACACCTTC
size: .; V: TRBV19; length: 14; D: TRBD1; J: TRBJ2-7; CDR3: CASSIPGRGSVQYF; DNA: TGTGCCAGTAGTATACCGGGCAGGGGGAGCGTGCAGTACTTC
size: .; V: TRBV6-4; length: 11; D: .; J: TRBJ1-1; CDR3: CASKGGTEAFF; DNA: TGTGCCAGCAAAGGGGGCACTGAAGCTTTCTTT
size: .; V: TRBV2; length: 12; D: .; J: TRBJ1-1; CDR3: CASSLQGYEAFF; DNA: TGTGCCAGCTCCCTACAGGGCTATGAAGCTTTCTTT
size: .; V: TRBV9; length: 17; D: .; J: TRBJ1-3; CDR3: CASSNDHLMRSGNTIYF; DNA: TGTGCCAGCAGTAACGACCATTTGATGCGCTCTGGAAACACCATATATTTT
size: .; V: TRBV5-3; length: 15; D: .; J: TRBJ1-5; CDR3: CARNFATGRLEPQHF; DNA: TGTGCCAGGAACTTTGCCACGGGGAGACTTGAGCCCCAGCATTTT
size: few; V: TRBV5-1; length: 11; D: .; J: TRBJ1-2; CDR3: CASSLDRGYTF; DNA: TGCGCCAGCAGCCTGGATAGAGGCTACACCTTC
size: medium-sized; V: TRBV19; length: 14; D: TRBD1; J: TRBJ1-5; CDR3: CASSIRTGMQPQHF; DNA: TGTGCCAGTAGTATAAGGACAGGAATGCAGCCCCAGCATTTT
size: few; V: TRBV5-6; length: 16; D: .; J: TRBJ2-7; CDR3: CASSLGMGFPSYEQYF; DNA: TGTGCCAGCAGCTTGGGAATGGGGTTTCCCTCCTACGAGCAGTACTTC
size: .; V: TRBV5-1; length: 15; D: .; J: TRBJ2-6; CDR3: CASSLRRSGANVLTF; DNA: TGCGCCAGCAGCTTGCGGCGGTCTGGGGCCAACGTCCTGACTTTC
size: .; V: TRBV4-1; length: 15; D: .; J: TRBJ2-7; CDR3: CASSQDGTRGYEQYF; DNA: TGCGCCAGCAGCCAGGACGGGACTCGAGGCTACGAGCAGTACTTC
size: .; V: TRBV27; length: 14; D: TRBD2; J: TRBJ2-3; CDR3: CASSLRLAGATQYF; DNA: TGTGCCAGCAGTTTAAGGCTAGCGGGGGCTACGCAGTATTTT
size: .; V: TRBV2; length: 15; D: TRBD2; J: TRBJ2-3; CDR3: CASRGAGFLRDTQYF; DNA: TGTGCCAGCAGGGGAGCGGGGTTTTTAAGAGATACGCAGTATTTT
size: few; V: TRBV5-4; length: 15; D: TRBD1; J: TRBJ1-6; CDR3: CASQPRQGGGSPLHF; DNA: TGTGCCAGCCAACCTAGACAGGGAGGTGGTTCACCCCTCCACTTT
size: .; V: TRBV4-3; length: 15; D: .; J: TRBJ1-6; CDR3: CASSQGSLGNSPLHF; DNA: TGCGCCAGCAGCCAGGGGTCTCTAGGGAATTCACCCCTCCACTTT
size: few; V: TRBV25-1; length: 17; D: TRBD2; J: TRBJ2-3; CDR3: CASQKKPSGSKSDTQYF; DNA: TGTGCCAGCCAGAAGAAGCCTAGCGGTTCCAAATCAGATACGCAGTATTTT
size: .; V: TRBV5-6; length: 13; D: TRBD2; J: TRBJ2-3; CDR3: CASSRAGVRTQYF; DNA: TGTGCCAGCAGTCGGGCGGGGGTTCGTACGCAGTATTTT
size: .; V: TRBV19; length: 14; D: .; J: TRBJ1-2; CDR3: CASSLVGPPNGYTF; DNA: TGTGCCAGTAGTCTTGTAGGCCCACCTAATGGCTACACCTTC
size: .; V: TRBV4-1; length: 13; D: .; J: TRBJ1-1; CDR3: CASSQDVQTEAFF; DNA: TGCGCCAGCAGCCAAGATGTACAGACTGAAGCTTTCTTT
size: once; V: TRBV10-3; length: 14; D: TRBD1; J: TRBJ2-7; CDR3: CAITTGTVSYEQYF; DNA: TGTGCCATCACGACCGGGACAGTATCCTACGAGCAGTACTTC
size: .; V: TRBV28; length: 13; D: TRBD1; J: TRBJ2-7; CDR3: CASSLTGFGEQYF; DNA: TGTGCCAGCTCCCTGACAGGGTTTGGCGAGCAGTACTTC
size: .; V: TRBV5-1; length: 12; D: .; J: TRBJ2-7; CDR3: CASSLLGVEQYF; DNA: TGCGCCAGCAGCTTGCTGGGGGTCGAGCAGTACTTC
size: few; V: TRBV7-2; length: 16; D: .; J: TRBJ2-5; CDR3: CASSPRRGGWGETQYF; DNA: TGTGCCAGCAGCCCCCGGAGGGGGGGATGGGGAGAGACCCAGTACTTC
size: .; V: TRBV5-1; length: 15; D: TRBD2; J: TRBJ2-3; CDR3: CASTSGGAFTDTQYF; DNA: TGCGCCAGCACTAGCGGGGGGGCCTTCACAGATACGCAGTATTTT